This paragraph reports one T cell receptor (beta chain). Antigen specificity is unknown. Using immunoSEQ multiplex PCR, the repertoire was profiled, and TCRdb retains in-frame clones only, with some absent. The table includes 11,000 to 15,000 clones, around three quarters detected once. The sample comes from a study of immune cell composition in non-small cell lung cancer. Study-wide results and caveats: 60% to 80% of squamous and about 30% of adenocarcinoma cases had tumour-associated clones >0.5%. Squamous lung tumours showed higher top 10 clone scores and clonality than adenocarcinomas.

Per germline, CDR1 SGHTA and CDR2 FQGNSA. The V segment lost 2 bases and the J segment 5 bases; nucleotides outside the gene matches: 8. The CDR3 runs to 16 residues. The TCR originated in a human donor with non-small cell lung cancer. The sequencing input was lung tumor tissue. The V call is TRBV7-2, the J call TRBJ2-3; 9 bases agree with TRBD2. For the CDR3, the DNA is TGTGCCAGCAGCTTAAGGCGGGAGGGCCTGCAAGATACGCAGTATTTT. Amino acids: CASSLRREGLQDTQYF.